This TCR beta chain was sequenced for a study of shared clonotypes between healthy human individuals. Study-level points and caveats: Naive CD4 clonotypes were shared across a handful of donors at about 5%. A reduction in generation probabilities was seen for non-shared clonotypes relative to those shared by all four donors.

This table comes from immunoSEQ multiplex PCR, and its TCRdb copy is limited to in-frame clones, with some not included. The sample holds 800,000 to 950,000 clones; roughly 96% are singletons and the top ten take about 0.22%. Turning to this clone: Antigen: not known.

Terminally differentiated effector memory CD45RA+ cells were excluded from the naive CD8 cells, which were CD45RO-negative and positively selected for CCR7. The CDR3 totals 14 residues. Trimming left V 6 bases short and J 1 base short, with 13 bases between. Germline CDR1 reads LNHDA; CDR2 reads SQIVND (reference sequence). The chain couples TRBV19 to TRBJ2-7; tentative D call: TRBD2 (6 bases). Sequencing was performed on naive CD8+ T cells sorted from blood. The clonotype originates from a man between 25 and 39 years old in good health. CDR3 coding DNA: TGTGCCAGTAGGTCCCGGGAGTATTCCTACGAGCAGTACTTC. This gives the protein CASRSREYSYEQYF.